This TCR beta chain was identified during a study of CD8 T cells in Susac syndrome. Study summary: Susac syndrome patients were untreated, on corticosteroids with some adding intravenous immunoglobulin, or on intravenous immunoglobulin only.

RNA, at about 0.45 to 1 ug, was reverse transcribed with random hexamers. Amplification of TCR beta CDR3 across 54 Vbeta and 13 Jbeta was performed with immunoSEQ multiplex PCR. TCRdb re-analysed the immunoSEQ multiplex PCR reads in MiXCR, keeping a single row per CDR3 protein. This sample has about 140,000 distinct CDR3 sequences, with roughly 94% found just once. The sample holds one count of this clonotype. This CDR3 contains 13 residues. Per germline, CDR1 MGHDK and CDR2 SYGVNS. V lost 3 bases and J lost 11, with 17 bases in between. Purification of the CD8+ and CD4+ T cells relied on negative isolation, and TEMRA cells underwent FACS enrichment.

This sequence originates from a human donor with Susac syndrome. Sequencing was performed on CD8+ T cells from PBMCs. The chain carries TRBV25-1 and TRBJ2-7; unclear D gene. The CDR3 sequence: CASSDGGSNKEYF. DNA for the CDR3: TGTGCCAGCAGTGATGGCGGATCCAACAAGGAGTACTTC.